This T cell receptor (beta chain) came from a study of blood T cell repertoires in COVID-19. Study context: Sites in the United States, Italy and Spain provided acute and convalescent COVID-19 samples.

Participants' own reports of clinical history determined their cohort assignment. This clone was detected once. Per the authors' pipeline: Using reference gene primer amplification, nucleated cell counts were estimated. Assay: immunoSEQ multiplex PCR; the TCRdb copy retains only in-frame clones and omits some. The V and J calls and clone size were taken over from that table, and D and trimming were inferred from the DNA. This table has some 150,000 clones, around four fifths appearing once. Germline V gene lookup returns CDR1 MNHEY and CDR2 SVGAGI. V shed 6 bases and J shed 6 bases, with 21 bases lying between them. This CDR3 has 15 amino acids.

The clonotype was recovered from a woman between 40 and 50 years old who had recovered from COVID-19. Sequenced material: PBMCs or T cells enriched from blood (not recorded which). The gene calls are TRBV6-5 and TRBJ2-7, with a weak D call TRBD2 (6 bases). The CDR3, as DNA: TGTGCCAGCAGCTCCGGTCGGGAGATGGGAGGCGAGCAGTACTTC. Protein: CASSSGREMGGEQYF.